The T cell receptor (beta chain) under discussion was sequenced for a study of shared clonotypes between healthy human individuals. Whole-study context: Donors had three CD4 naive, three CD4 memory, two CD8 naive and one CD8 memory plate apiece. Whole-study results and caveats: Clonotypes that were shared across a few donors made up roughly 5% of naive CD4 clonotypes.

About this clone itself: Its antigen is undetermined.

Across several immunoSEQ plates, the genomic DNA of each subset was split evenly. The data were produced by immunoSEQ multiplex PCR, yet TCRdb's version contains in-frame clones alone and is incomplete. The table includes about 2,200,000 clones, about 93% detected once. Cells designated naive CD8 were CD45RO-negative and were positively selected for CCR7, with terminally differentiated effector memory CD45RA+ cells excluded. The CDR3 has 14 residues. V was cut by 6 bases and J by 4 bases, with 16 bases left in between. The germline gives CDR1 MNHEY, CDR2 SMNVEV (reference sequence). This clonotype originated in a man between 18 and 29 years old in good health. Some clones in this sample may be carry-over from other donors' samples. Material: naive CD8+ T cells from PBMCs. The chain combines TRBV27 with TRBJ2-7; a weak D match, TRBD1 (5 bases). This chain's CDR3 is CASSSSGARYEQYF. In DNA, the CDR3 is TGTGCCAGCAGCTCCAGTGGGGCCAGATACGAGCAGTACTTC.